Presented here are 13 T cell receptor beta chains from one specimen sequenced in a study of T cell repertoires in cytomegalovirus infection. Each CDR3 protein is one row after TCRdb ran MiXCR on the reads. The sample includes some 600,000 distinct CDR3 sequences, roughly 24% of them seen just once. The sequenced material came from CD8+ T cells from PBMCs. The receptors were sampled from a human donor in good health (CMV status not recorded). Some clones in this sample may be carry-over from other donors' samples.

The CDR3 protein is CASSGRVAEAFF. CDR3 sequence (DNA): TGTGCCAGCAGTGGTAGAGTTGCTGAAGCTTTCTTT. The V gene is TRBV2, the J gene TRBJ1-1; D ambiguous. The CDR3 extends over 12 amino acids. Between the trimmed V and J ends, which lost 4 bases and 6 bases, there was a span of 9 bases. CDR1 is SNHLY and CDR2 is FYNNEI in the germline V gene.

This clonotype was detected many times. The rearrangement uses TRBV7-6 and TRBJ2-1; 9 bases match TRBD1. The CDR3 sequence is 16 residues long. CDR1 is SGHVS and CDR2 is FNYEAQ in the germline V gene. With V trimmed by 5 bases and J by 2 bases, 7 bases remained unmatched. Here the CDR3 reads CASSLQGAPAYNEQFF. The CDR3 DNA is TGTGCCAGCAGCCTACAGGGGGCGCCGGCCTACAATGAGCAGTTCTTC.

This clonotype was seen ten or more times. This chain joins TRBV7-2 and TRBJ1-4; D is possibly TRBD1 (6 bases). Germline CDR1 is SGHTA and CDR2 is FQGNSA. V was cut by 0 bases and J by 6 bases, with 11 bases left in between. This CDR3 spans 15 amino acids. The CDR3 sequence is CASSLATGFYEKLFF. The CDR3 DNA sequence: TGTGCCAGCAGCTTAGCCACAGGGTTTTATGAAAAACTGTTTTTT.

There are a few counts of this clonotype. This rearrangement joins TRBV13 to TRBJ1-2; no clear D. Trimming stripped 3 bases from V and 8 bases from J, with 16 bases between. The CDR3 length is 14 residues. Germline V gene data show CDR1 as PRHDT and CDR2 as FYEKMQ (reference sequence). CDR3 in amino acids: CASSFPSKELGYTF. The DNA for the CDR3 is TGTGCCAGCAGCTTCCCTAGTAAGGAACTGGGCTACACCTTC.

The CDR3 here is CASSEYTREPAMEQFF. The CDR3 DNA follows: TGTGCCAGCAGTGAATATACCAGGGAACCGGCAATGGAGCAGTTCTTC. The chain joins TRBV25-1 to TRBJ2-1, with a possible D match to TRBD1 (5 bases). This CDR3 is 16 amino acids long. Per the germline V gene, CDR1 is MGHDK and CDR2 is SYGVNS. V lost 0 bases to trimming and J lost 10 bases, with 19 bases between them.

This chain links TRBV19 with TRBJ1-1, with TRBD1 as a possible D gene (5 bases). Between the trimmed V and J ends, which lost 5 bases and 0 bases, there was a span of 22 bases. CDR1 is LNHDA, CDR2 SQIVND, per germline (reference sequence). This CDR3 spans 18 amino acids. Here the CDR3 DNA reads TGTGCCAGTAGTGTAAACCCTACGACCACGGGGCTGAACACTGAAGCTTTCTTT. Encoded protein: CASSVNPTTTGLNTEAFF.

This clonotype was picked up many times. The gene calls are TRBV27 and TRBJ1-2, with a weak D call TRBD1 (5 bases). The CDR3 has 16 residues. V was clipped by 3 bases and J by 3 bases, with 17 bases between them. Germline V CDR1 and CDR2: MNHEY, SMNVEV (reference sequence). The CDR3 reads CASSLGEGQGYYGYTF. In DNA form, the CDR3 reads TGTGCCAGCAGTTTGGGAGAGGGCCAGGGATACTATGGCTACACCTTC.

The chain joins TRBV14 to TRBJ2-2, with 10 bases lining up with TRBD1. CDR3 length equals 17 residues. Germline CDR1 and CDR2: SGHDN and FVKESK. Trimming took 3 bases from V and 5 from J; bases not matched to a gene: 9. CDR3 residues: CASSQLPGQGRTGELFF. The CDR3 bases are TGTGCCAGCAGCCAGCTACCGGGACAGGGGAGAACCGGGGAGCTGTTTTTT.

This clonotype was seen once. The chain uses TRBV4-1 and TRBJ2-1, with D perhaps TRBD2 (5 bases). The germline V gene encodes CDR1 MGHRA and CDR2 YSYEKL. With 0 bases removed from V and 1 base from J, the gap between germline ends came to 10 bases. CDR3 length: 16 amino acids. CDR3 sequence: CASSQEAVASYNEQFF. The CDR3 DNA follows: TGCGCCAGCAGCCAAGAAGCGGTCGCATCCTACAATGAGCAGTTCTTC.

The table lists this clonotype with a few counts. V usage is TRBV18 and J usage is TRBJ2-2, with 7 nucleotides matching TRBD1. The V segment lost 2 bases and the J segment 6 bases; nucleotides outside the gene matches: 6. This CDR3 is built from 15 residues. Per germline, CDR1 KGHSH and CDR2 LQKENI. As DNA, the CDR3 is TGTGCCAGCTCACCAATTGCCCAGGGGGCCGGGGAGCTGTTTTTT. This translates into CASSPIAQGAGELFF.

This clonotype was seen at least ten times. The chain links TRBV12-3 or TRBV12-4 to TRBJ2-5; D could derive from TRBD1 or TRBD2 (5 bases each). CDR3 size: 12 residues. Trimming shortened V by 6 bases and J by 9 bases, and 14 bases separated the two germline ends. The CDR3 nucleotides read TGTGCCAGCAGCTCGGGACGGTGGGCCCAGTACTTC. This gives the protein CASSSGRWAQYF.

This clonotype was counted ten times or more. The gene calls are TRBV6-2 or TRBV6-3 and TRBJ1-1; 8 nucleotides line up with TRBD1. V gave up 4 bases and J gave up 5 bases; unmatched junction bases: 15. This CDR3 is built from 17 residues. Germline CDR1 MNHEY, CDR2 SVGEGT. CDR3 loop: CASSSQGQGIRKTEAFF. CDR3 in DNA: TGTGCCAGCAGTTCCCAAGGACAGGGAATTCGAAAAACTGAAGCTTTCTTT.

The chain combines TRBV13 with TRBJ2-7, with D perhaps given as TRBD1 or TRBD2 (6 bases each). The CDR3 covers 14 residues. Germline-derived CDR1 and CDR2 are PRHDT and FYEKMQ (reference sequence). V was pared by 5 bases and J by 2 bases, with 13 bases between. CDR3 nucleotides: TGTGCCAGCAGCGCACAGGGCGGGACCTACGAGCAGTACTTC. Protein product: CASSAQGGTYEQYF.